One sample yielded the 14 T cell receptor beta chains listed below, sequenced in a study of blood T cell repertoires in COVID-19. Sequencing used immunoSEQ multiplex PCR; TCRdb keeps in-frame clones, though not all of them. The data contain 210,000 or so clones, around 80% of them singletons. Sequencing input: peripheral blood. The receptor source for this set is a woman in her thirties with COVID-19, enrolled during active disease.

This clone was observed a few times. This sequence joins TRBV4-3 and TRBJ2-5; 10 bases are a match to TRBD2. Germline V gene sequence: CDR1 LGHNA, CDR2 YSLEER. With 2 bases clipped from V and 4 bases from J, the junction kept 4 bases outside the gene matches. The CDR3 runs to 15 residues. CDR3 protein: CASSQSSGSTETQYF. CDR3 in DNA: TGCGCCAGCAGCCAATCTAGCGGGAGTACAGAGACCCAGTACTTC.

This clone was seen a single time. CDR3 in amino acids: CSDDSLGGYTF. As DNA, the CDR3 is TGCAGTGACGACAGTCTTGGTGGCTACACCTTC. This sequence joins TRBV20-1 and TRBJ1-2, with a possible D match to TRBD1 (5 bases). Germline loops: CDR1 DFQATT, CDR2 SNEGSKA (reference sequence). Trimming removed 7 bases from V and 7 bases from J, with 13 bases in between. The CDR3 sequence is 11 residues long.

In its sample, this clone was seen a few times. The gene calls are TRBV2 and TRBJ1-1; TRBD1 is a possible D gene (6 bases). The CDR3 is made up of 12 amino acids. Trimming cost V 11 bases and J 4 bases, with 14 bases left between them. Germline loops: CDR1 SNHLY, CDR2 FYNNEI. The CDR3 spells CACQGTGTEAFF. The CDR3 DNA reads TGTGCCTGCCAGGGGACGGGCACTGAAGCTTTCTTT.

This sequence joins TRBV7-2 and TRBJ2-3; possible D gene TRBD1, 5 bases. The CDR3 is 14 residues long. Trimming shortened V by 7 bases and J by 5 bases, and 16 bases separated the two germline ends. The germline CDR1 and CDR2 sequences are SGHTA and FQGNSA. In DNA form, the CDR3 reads TGTGCCAGCAACTTGTTAGGGGTGAGAGATACGCAGTATTTT. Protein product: CASNLLGVRDTQYF. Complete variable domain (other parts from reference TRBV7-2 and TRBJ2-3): GAGVSQSPSNKVTEKGKDVELRCDPISGHTALYWYRQSLGQGLEFLIYFQGNSAPDKSGLPSDRFSAERTGGSVSTLTIQRTQQEDSAVYLCASNLLGVRDTQYFGPGTRLTVL.

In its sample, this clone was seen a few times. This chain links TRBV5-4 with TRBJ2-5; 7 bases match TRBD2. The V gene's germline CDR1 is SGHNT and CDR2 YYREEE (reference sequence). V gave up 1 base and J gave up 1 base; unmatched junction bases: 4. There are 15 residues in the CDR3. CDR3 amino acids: CASSLPLAAQETQYF. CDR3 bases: TGTGCCAGCAGCTTGCCGCTAGCGGCCCAAGAGACCCAGTACTTC.

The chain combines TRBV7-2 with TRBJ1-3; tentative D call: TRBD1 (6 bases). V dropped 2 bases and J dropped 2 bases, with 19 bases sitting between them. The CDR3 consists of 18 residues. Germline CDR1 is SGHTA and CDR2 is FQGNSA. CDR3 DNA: TGTGCCAGCAGCTTACAAGGAGGTCGGGGGGGCCCTGGAAACACCATATATTTT. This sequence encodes CASSLQGGRGGPGNTIYF.

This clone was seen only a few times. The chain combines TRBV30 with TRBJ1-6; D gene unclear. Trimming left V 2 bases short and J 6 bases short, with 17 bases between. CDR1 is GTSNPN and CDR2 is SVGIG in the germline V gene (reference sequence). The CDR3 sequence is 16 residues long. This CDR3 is CAWSQSWRTTNSPLHF. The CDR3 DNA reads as TGTGCCTGGAGTCAATCCTGGAGAACCACTAATTCACCCCTCCACTTT.

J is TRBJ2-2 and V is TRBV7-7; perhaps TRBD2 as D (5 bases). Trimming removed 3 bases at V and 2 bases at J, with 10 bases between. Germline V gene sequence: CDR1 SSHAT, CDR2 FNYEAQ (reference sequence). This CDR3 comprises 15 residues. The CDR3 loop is CASSFRPGNTGELFF. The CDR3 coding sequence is TGTGCCAGCAGCTTCAGGCCGGGAAACACCGGGGAGCTGTTTTTT.

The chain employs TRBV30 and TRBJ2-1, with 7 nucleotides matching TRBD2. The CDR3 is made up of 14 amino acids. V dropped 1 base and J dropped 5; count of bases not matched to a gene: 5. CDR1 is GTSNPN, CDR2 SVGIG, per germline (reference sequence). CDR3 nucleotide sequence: TGTGCCTGGAGTGAGACTAGCTTCAACAATGAGCAGTTCTTC. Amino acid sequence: CAWSETSFNNEQFF.

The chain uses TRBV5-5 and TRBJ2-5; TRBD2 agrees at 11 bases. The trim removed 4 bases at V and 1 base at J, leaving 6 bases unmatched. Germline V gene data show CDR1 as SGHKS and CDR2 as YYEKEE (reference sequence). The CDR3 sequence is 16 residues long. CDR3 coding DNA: TGTGCCAGCAGCCGATCACTAGCGGGGGCCCAAGAGACCCAGTACTTC. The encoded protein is CASSRSLAGAQETQYF.

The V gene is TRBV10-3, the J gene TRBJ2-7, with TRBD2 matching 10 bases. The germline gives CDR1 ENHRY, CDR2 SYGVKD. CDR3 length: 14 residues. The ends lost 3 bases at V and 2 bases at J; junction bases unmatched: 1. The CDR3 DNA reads TGTGCCATCAGTGAAGGACTAGCGGCCTACGAGCAGTACTTC. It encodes CAISEGLAAYEQYF.

Written as DNA, the CDR3 is TGTGCCAGTAGTAGTAGCGGGGCATCCTACAATGAGCAGTTCTTC. Amino acids: CASSSSGASYNEQFF. The chain links TRBV19 to TRBJ2-1; 8 nucleotides match TRBD2. CDR3 length: 15 amino acids. Germline V gene sequence: CDR1 LNHDA, CDR2 SQIVND (reference sequence). The ends lost 4 bases at V and 1 base at J; junction bases unmatched: 3.

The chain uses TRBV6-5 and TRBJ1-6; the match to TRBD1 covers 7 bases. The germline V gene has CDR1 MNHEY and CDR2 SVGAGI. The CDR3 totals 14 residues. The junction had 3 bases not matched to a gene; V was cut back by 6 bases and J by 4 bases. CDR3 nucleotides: TGTGCCAGCAGCGTGGACAGGTATAATTCACCCCTCCACTTT. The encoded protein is CASSVDRYNSPLHF.

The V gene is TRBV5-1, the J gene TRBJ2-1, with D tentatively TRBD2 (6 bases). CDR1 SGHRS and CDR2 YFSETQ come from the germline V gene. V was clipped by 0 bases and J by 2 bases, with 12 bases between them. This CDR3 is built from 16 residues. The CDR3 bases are TGCGCCAGCAGCTTGGAATTGGCTAGCGCCTACAATGAGCAGTTCTTC. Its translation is CASSLELASAYNEQFF.